This T cell receptor (beta chain) was captured in a study of CXCR3-negative and CXCR3-positive naive CD8 T cells. In regard to this clonotype: Its target is unknown.

Every CD8+ T cell subset underwent triplicate sorting at more than 250,000 cells apiece. Those CD8+ T cells considered naive were CD45RO-CCR7+CD27+CD95-. Each TRB cDNA library was prepared by 5' RACE (with UMI labels). TCRdb derives one entry per CDR3 protein from the 5' RACE reads, leaving out DNA. The sample's table shows 140,000 to 150,000 distinct CDR3 sequences. The CDR3 consists of 16 residues. Germline-derived CDR1 and CDR2 are SGHRS and YFSETQ. Notes on the study in general: Naive subsets were similarly diverse, while memory CD8+ repertoires were much less diverse. CXCR3-positive naive cells had more hydrophobic TRB CDR3s than CXCR3-negative naive cells.

V usage is TRBV5-1 and J usage is TRBJ2-1; no DNA is available, so the TRBD2 call from TCRdb remains unchecked. The sequence derives from a human donor in good health. Some clones in this sample may be carry-over from other donors' samples. Sequenced material: naive CXCR3+ CD8+ T cells from blood. Subset given: CD45RO-CCR7+CD27+CD95- naive CD8+ T cells expressing CXCR3 (TNR3+). CDR3 protein: CASSLLAGTYDNEQFF.